Listed below are T cell receptor beta chains from one sample, sequenced in a study of blood T cells in healthy people across ages. Using its own MiXCR run on the 5' RACE reads, TCRdb lists one record per CDR3 protein. The sample contains about 1.4 million distinct CDR3 sequences, almost 60% of which appear only once. Sequencing was performed on blood. These receptors all come from a man between 18 and 35 years old in good health. The CDR3 runs from the conserved cysteine through the conserved F or W. Fields, in order: J gene, clone size, D gene, V gene, CDR3 DNA, CDR3 protein. A D gene is named only where the DNA matches it firmly. The size entry is marked missing in some rows and otherwise reads once, few, many or a size class.

j_gene: TRBJ2-1; abundance: NA; d_gene: NA; v_gene: TRBV15; CDR3nt: TGTGCCTCCAGCAGAGAGGCGGGCTCCACCTACAATGAGCAGTTCTTC; CDR3aa: CASSREAGSTYNEQFF
j_gene: TRBJ1-1; abundance: NA; d_gene: NA; v_gene: TRBV2; CDR3nt: TGTGCCAGCATCCGGGTGGACACTGAAGCTTTCTTT; CDR3aa: CASIRVDTEAFF
j_gene: TRBJ2-7; abundance: many; d_gene: NA; v_gene: TRBV20-1; CDR3nt: TGCAGTGCTAGTTCCGGGAGTCTTTACGAGCAGTACTTC; CDR3aa: CSASSGSLYEQYF
j_gene: TRBJ1-1; abundance: NA; d_gene: NA; v_gene: TRBV9; CDR3nt: TGTGCCAGCAGCGCCCGAAAGTGGAAAGTGAACACTGAAGCTTTCTTT; CDR3aa: CASSARKWKVNTEAFF
j_gene: TRBJ1-6; abundance: NA; d_gene: NA; v_gene: TRBV4-1; CDR3nt: TGCGCCAGCAGCGGCGGAATTGGGGGTAATAATTCACCCCTCCACTTT; CDR3aa: CASSGGIGGNNSPLHF
j_gene: TRBJ2-7; abundance: NA; d_gene: TRBD2; v_gene: TRBV5-1; CDR3nt: TGCGCCAGCATGTTGGCGGGAGGGAGACCAACCTCCTACGAGCAGTACTTC; CDR3aa: CASMLAGGRPTSYEQYF
j_gene: TRBJ1-4; abundance: few; d_gene: NA; v_gene: TRBV7-9; CDR3nt: TGTGCCAGCAGCCCGTGGGGATTGACTAATGAAAAACTGTTTTTT; CDR3aa: CASSPWGLTNEKLFF
j_gene: TRBJ2-5; abundance: NA; d_gene: NA; v_gene: TRBV7-8; CDR3nt: TGTGCCTCCCGAACGGGCACGGAGACCCAGTACTTC; CDR3aa: CASRTGTETQYF
j_gene: TRBJ1-6; abundance: few; d_gene: NA; v_gene: TRBV7-2; CDR3nt: TGTGCCAGCAGCCTCTGGACAGATTCACCCCTCCACTTT; CDR3aa: CASSLWTDSPLHF
j_gene: TRBJ2-1; abundance: NA; d_gene: TRBD2; v_gene: TRBV5-1; CDR3nt: TGCGCCAGCAGCCTCCTGAAAGCGGGAGCGGTGTTCTTC; CDR3aa: CASSLLKAGAVFF
j_gene: TRBJ1-5; abundance: NA; d_gene: NA; v_gene: TRBV6-5; CDR3nt: TGTGCCAGCACCGCTTATGGCCCGAGGTATCAGCCCCAGCATTTT; CDR3aa: CASTAYGPRYQPQHF
j_gene: TRBJ1-2; abundance: NA; d_gene: NA; v_gene: TRBV5-1; CDR3nt: TGCGCCAGCAGCTTGGGGTCCGGCTCTAACTATGGCTACACCTTC; CDR3aa: CASSLGSGSNYGYTF
j_gene: TRBJ1-2; abundance: NA; d_gene: TRBD1; v_gene: TRBV6-1; CDR3nt: TGTGCCAGCAGCCAACCAGACAGGGAGCGGTCCTATGGCTACACCTTC; CDR3aa: CASSQPDRERSYGYTF
j_gene: TRBJ2-7; abundance: few; d_gene: TRBD1; v_gene: TRBV7-9; CDR3nt: TGTGCCAGCAGCTTAAGCGGGACAGGGTCCTACAATGAGCAGTACTTC; CDR3aa: CASSLSGTGSYNEQYF
j_gene: TRBJ1-4; abundance: NA; d_gene: NA; v_gene: TRBV18; CDR3nt: TGTGCCAGCTCACCGGACTGGAATGAAAAACTGTTTTTT; CDR3aa: CASSPDWNEKLFF
j_gene: TRBJ2-7; abundance: NA; d_gene: NA; v_gene: TRBV25-1; CDR3nt: TGTGCCAGCAGTGAATTGAACGAGCAGTACTTC; CDR3aa: CASSELNEQYF
j_gene: TRBJ2-7; abundance: NA; d_gene: NA; v_gene: TRBV27; CDR3nt: TGTGCCAGCAGTTTATGGGCCGGGCAGAGCGACGAGCAGTACTTC; CDR3aa: CASSLWAGQSDEQYF
j_gene: TRBJ2-5; abundance: NA; d_gene: TRBD1; v_gene: TRBV10-3; CDR3nt: TGTGCCATCAGTGGTCCCGGGACAGGGGTCGATGAGCAGTACTTC; CDR3aa: CAISGPGTGVDEQYF
j_gene: TRBJ2-7; abundance: many; d_gene: NA; v_gene: TRBV7-7; CDR3nt: TGTGCTAGCAGCTCAGTGGGGACTGGCCTTTTCGAGCAGTACTTC; CDR3aa: CASSSVGTGLFEQYF
j_gene: TRBJ2-7; abundance: NA; d_gene: NA; v_gene: TRBV12-3/TRBV12-4; CDR3nt: TGTGCCAGCAGTTGGGGGACCCGCGAATACGAGCAGTACTTC; CDR3aa: CASSWGTREYEQYF
j_gene: TRBJ2-7; abundance: NA; d_gene: TRBD1; v_gene: TRBV7-9; CDR3nt: TGTGCCAGCAGCAACGCAGGGGGTGAACAGTACTTC; CDR3aa: CASSNAGGEQYF
j_gene: TRBJ2-5; abundance: NA; d_gene: NA; v_gene: TRBV29-1; CDR3nt: TGCAGCGTGGGGGGGACAGCTAGCCAAGGGACCCAGTACTTC; CDR3aa: CSVGGTASQGTQYF
j_gene: TRBJ2-5; abundance: few; d_gene: NA; v_gene: TRBV10-3; CDR3nt: TGTGCCATCAGTGGCACCGATGAGACCCAGTACTTC; CDR3aa: CAISGTDETQYF
j_gene: TRBJ2-4; abundance: NA; d_gene: NA; v_gene: TRBV7-9; CDR3nt: TGTGTCAGCAGCTTAGGACAGCTAAACATTCAGTACTTC; CDR3aa: CVSSLGQLNIQYF
j_gene: TRBJ1-4; abundance: NA; d_gene: NA; v_gene: TRBV6-6; CDR3nt: TGTGCCAGCAGTTACAGGGGGAATGAAAAACTGTTTTTT; CDR3aa: CASSYRGNEKLFF
j_gene: TRBJ2-3; abundance: NA; d_gene: NA; v_gene: TRBV7-2; CDR3nt: TGTGCCAGCAGCCCCTTGCACGCAGATACGCAGTATTTT; CDR3aa: CASSPLHADTQYF
j_gene: TRBJ2-1; abundance: NA; d_gene: TRBD2; v_gene: TRBV2; CDR3nt: TGTGCCAGCAGTGACGGGGGGGCGAATAGCGGGCTAACCTACAATGAGCAGTTCTTC; CDR3aa: CASSDGGANSGLTYNEQFF
j_gene: TRBJ2-2; abundance: NA; d_gene: NA; v_gene: TRBV7-8; CDR3nt: TGTGCCAGCGCCGAGGCTTCGAACACCGGGGAGCTGTTTTTT; CDR3aa: CASAEASNTGELFF
j_gene: TRBJ2-7; abundance: NA; d_gene: TRBD1; v_gene: TRBV20-1; CDR3nt: TGCAGTGTGACTGACAGGGTTAGCGAGCAGTACTTC; CDR3aa: CSVTDRVSEQYF
j_gene: TRBJ2-2; abundance: NA; d_gene: NA; v_gene: TRBV11-3; CDR3nt: TGTGCCAGCAGCTTAGTGGCAGGATCGAACACCGGGGAGCTGTTTTTT; CDR3aa: CASSLVAGSNTGELFF
j_gene: TRBJ2-7; abundance: few; d_gene: NA; v_gene: TRBV10-3; CDR3nt: TGTGCCATCAGTGAGGGGAGCGAGCAGTACTTC; CDR3aa: CAISEGSEQYF
j_gene: TRBJ1-2; abundance: NA; d_gene: NA; v_gene: TRBV6-2/TRBV6-3; CDR3nt: TGTGCCAGCAGTTCCCCACAAGACCACTATGGCTACACCTTC; CDR3aa: CASSSPQDHYGYTF
j_gene: TRBJ2-5; abundance: NA; d_gene: TRBD1; v_gene: TRBV10-3; CDR3nt: TGTGCCATCGAATCGACAGGGGCGCGCTACAATGAGCAGTACTTC; CDR3aa: CAIESTGARYNEQYF
j_gene: TRBJ2-7; abundance: NA; d_gene: TRBD2; v_gene: TRBV20-1; CDR3nt: TGCAGTGCTTTTAGCGGGGGTAACTCCTACGAGCAGTACTTC; CDR3aa: CSAFSGGNSYEQYF
j_gene: TRBJ2-3; abundance: NA; d_gene: NA; v_gene: TRBV6-5; CDR3nt: TGTGCCACCTTTGTGTGGGGGGTCACAGATACGCAGTATTTT; CDR3aa: CATFVWGVTDTQYF
j_gene: TRBJ2-7; abundance: NA; d_gene: TRBD2; v_gene: TRBV27; CDR3nt: TGTGCCAGCAGTCCCCGGCGGTCCCGGGACTATCCCTACGAGCAGTACTTC; CDR3aa: CASSPRRSRDYPYEQYF
j_gene: TRBJ2-7; abundance: few; d_gene: TRBD1; v_gene: TRBV6-2/TRBV6-3; CDR3nt: TGTGCCAGCAGTTACTCGGCTGACAGGGACGGCTACGAGCAGTACTTC; CDR3aa: CASSYSADRDGYEQYF
j_gene: TRBJ1-2; abundance: NA; d_gene: TRBD1; v_gene: TRBV12-3/TRBV12-4; CDR3nt: TGTGCCAGCAGAACGGGACAGGGGGCCTATGGCTACACCTTC; CDR3aa: CASRTGQGAYGYTF
j_gene: TRBJ2-5; abundance: NA; d_gene: NA; v_gene: TRBV4-1; CDR3nt: TGCGCCAGCAGCCAACGCCCGGGGGTCCAAGAGACCCAGTACTTC; CDR3aa: CASSQRPGVQETQYF
j_gene: TRBJ2-3; abundance: NA; d_gene: NA; v_gene: TRBV29-1; CDR3nt: TGCAGCGTTGAAGATCCCCTTCCACTACTCACAGATACGCAGTATTTT; CDR3aa: CSVEDPLPLLTDTQYF
j_gene: TRBJ2-4; abundance: NA; d_gene: NA; v_gene: TRBV20-1; CDR3nt: TGCAGTGCTAGAGGCCGTTGGGTGGGGCCGGCTGTGAAAAACATTCAGTACTTC; CDR3aa: CSARGRWVGPAVKNIQYF
j_gene: TRBJ1-2; abundance: NA; d_gene: NA; v_gene: TRBV12-3/TRBV12-4; CDR3nt: TGTGCCAGCAGCCCGGGACGGACGGTCTATGGCTACACCTTC; CDR3aa: CASSPGRTVYGYTF
j_gene: TRBJ2-5; abundance: NA; d_gene: NA; v_gene: TRBV7-2; CDR3nt: TGTGCCAGCAGAAACGGCAGGGTGGGCGGAGAGACCCAGTACTTC; CDR3aa: CASRNGRVGGETQYF
j_gene: TRBJ2-7; abundance: many; d_gene: NA; v_gene: TRBV18; CDR3nt: TGTGCCAGCTCACCAGTAGGAGAGTACGAGCAGTACTTC; CDR3aa: CASSPVGEYEQYF
j_gene: TRBJ1-5; abundance: NA; d_gene: TRBD1; v_gene: TRBV2; CDR3nt: TGTGCCAGCAGGATAGTGACAGGGAATCAGCCCCAGCATTTT; CDR3aa: CASRIVTGNQPQHF
j_gene: TRBJ2-3; abundance: NA; d_gene: NA; v_gene: TRBV30; CDR3nt: TGTGCCTGGACAGGGGGGAGCACAGATACGCAGTATTTT; CDR3aa: CAWTGGSTDTQYF
j_gene: TRBJ2-7; abundance: NA; d_gene: NA; v_gene: TRBV27; CDR3nt: TGTGCCAGCACCCCCACAGGGATAGGAGAGCAGTACTTC; CDR3aa: CASTPTGIGEQYF